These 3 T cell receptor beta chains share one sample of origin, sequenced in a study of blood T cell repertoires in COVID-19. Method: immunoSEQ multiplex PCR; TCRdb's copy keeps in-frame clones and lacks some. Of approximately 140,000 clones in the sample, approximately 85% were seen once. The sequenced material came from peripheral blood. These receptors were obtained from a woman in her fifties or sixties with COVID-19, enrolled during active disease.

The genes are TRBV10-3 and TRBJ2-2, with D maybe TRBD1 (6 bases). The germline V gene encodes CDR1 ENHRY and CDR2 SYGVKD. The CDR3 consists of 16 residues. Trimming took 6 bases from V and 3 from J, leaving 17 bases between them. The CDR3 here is CAISTGNRVDTGELFF. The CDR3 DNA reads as TGTGCCATCAGCACGGGGAACAGGGTAGACACCGGGGAGCTGTTTTTT.

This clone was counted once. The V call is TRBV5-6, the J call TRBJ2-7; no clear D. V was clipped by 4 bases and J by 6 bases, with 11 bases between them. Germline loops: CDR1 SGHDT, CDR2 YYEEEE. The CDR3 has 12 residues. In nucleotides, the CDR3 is TGTGCCAGCAGCGCGGCAACCCCCGAGCAGTACTTC. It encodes CASSAATPEQYF.

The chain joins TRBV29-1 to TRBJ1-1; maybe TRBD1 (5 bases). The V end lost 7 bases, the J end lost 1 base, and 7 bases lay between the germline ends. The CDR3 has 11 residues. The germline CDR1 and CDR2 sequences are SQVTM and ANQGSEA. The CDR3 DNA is TGCAGCGGCGGACAGAACACTGAAGCTTTCTTT. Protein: CSGGQNTEAFF.